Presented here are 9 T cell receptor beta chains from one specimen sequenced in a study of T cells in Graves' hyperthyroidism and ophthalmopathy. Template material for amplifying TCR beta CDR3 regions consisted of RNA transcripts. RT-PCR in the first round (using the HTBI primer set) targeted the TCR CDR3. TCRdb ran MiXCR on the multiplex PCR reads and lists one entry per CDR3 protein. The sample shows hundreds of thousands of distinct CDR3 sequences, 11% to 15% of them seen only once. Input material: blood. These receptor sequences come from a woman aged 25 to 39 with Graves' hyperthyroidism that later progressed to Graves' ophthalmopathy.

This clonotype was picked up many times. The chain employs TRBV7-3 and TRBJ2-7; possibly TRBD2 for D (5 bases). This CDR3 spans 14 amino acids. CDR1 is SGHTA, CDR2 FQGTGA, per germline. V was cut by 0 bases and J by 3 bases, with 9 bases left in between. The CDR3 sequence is CASSLTLGSYEQYF. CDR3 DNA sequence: TGTGCCAGCAGCTTAACGCTAGGGAGCTACGAGCAGTACTTC.

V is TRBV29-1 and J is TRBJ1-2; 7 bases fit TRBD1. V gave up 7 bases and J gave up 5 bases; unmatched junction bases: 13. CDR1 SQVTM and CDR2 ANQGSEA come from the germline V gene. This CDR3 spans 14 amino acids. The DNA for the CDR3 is TGCAGCGCTTCCGACAGGGCGGGGGCTTATGGCTACACCTTC. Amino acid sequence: CSASDRAGAYGYTF.

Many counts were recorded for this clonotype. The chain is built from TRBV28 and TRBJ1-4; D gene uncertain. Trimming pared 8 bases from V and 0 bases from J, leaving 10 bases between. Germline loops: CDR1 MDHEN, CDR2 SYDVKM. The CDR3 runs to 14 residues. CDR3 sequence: CASGRRATNEKLFF. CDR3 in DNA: TGTGCCAGCGGACGACGGGCAACTAATGAAAAACTGTTTTTT.

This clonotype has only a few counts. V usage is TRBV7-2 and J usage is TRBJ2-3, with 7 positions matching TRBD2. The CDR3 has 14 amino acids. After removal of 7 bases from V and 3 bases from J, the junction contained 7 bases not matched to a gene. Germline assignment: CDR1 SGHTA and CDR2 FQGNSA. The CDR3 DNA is TGTGCCAGCAACTCTTCTAGCGGAACAGATACGCAGTATTTT. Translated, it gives CASNSSSGTDTQYF.

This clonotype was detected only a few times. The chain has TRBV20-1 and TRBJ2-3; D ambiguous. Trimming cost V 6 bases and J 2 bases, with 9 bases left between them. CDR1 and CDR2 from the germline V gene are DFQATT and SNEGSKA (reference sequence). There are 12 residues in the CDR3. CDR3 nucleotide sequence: TGCAGTGCCTGGCAGAACACAGATACGCAGTATTTT. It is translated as CSAWQNTDTQYF.

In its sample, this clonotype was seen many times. The CDR3 sequence: CASSLGPGGIGYTF. In nucleotides, the CDR3 is TGTGCCAGCAGTTTAGGACCAGGGGGCATAGGCTACACCTTC. The rearrangement joins TRBV27 to TRBJ1-2, with 8 bases matching TRBD1. The CDR3 is 14 amino acids. Germline V gene data show CDR1 as MNHEY and CDR2 as SMNVEV (reference sequence). V lost 2 bases to trimming and J lost 8 bases; unmatched junction nucleotides: 7.

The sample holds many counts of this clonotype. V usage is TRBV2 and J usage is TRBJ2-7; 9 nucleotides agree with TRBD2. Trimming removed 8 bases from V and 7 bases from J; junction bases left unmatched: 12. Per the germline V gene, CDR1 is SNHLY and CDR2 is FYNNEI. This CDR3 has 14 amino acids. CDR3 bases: TGTGCCAGCGGCGGGGCTAGCGGGATAGGGGAGCAGTACTTC. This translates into CASGGASGIGEQYF.

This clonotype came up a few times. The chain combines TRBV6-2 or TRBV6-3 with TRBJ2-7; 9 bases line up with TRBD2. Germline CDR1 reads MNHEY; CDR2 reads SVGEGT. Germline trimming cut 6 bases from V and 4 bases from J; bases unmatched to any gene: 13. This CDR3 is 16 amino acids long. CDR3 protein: CASRDSGGRAGYEQYF. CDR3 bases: TGTGCCAGCAGAGATTCGGGCGGGAGGGCCGGGTACGAGCAGTACTTC.

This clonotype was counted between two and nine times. The CDR3, as DNA: TGTGCCAGCAGCTCCTCGCGCGGGAGCTCCTACAATGAGCAGTTCTTC. It codes for CASSSSRGSSYNEQFF. The V and J genes are TRBV7-9 and TRBJ2-1; 7 bases map to TRBD2. The CDR3 length is 16 residues. Losses at the gene ends were 4 bases for V and 0 bases for J; bases not matched to a gene: 6. Germline CDR1 reads SEHNR; CDR2 reads FQNEAQ (reference sequence).